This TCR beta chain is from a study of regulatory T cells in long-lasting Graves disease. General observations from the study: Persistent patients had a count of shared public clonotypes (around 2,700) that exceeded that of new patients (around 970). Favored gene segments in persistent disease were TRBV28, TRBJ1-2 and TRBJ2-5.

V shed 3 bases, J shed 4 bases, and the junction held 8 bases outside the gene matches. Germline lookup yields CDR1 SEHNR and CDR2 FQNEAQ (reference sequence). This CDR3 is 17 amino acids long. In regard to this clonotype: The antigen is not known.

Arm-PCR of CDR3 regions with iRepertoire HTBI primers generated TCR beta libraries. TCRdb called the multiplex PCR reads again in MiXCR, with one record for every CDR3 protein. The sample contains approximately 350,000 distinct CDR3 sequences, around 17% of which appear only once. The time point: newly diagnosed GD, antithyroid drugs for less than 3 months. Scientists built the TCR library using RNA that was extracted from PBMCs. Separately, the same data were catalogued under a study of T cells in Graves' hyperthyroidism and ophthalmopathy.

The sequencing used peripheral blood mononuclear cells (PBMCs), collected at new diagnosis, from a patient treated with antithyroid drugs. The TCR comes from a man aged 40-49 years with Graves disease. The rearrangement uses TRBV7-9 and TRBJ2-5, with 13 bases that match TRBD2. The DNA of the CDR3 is TGTGCCAGCAGCTTGGGCCTACTAGCGGGGGGGCTAGAGACCCAGTACTTC. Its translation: CASSLGLLAGGLETQYF.